This TCR beta chain appears in the sequencing data of a study of blood T cell repertoires in COVID-19. Only in-frame clones appear in the TCRdb table, and some are missing; sequencing was by immunoSEQ multiplex PCR. The sample consists of some 80,000 clones, 85% of them appearing once. CDR1 MDHEN and CDR2 SYDVKM come from the germline V gene. The CDR3 extends over 15 amino acids. Trimming removed 2 bases at V and 4 bases at J, with 14 bases between. This clonotype originated in a man in his forties or fifties with COVID-19, enrolled during active disease. This sequence joins TRBV28 and TRBJ1-2, with D perhaps matching TRBD1 (5 bases). The sequenced sample was peripheral blood. The CDR3 is CASSLRGRLSYGYTF. CDR3 nucleotide sequence: TGTGCCAGCAGTTTAAGGGGAAGGCTAAGCTATGGCTACACCTTC.